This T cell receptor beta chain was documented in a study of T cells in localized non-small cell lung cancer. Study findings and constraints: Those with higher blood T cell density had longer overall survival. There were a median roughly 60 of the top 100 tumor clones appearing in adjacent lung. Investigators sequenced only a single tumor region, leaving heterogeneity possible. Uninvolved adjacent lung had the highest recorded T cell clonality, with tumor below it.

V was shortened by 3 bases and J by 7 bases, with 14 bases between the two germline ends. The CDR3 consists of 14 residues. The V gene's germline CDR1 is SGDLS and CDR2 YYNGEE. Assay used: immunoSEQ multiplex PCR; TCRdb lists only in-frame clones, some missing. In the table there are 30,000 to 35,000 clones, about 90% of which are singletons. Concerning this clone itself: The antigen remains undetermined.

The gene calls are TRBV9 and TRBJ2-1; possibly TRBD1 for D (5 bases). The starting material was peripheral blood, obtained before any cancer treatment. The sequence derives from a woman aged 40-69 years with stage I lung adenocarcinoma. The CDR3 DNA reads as TGTGCCAGCAGCGCCGACAGTCGGTGGAATGAGCAGTTCTTC. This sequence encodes CASSADSRWNEQFF.